This T cell receptor (beta chain) emerged from a study of cytomegalovirus exposure and HLA in healthy donors. Study conclusions and caveats: The authors later found HLA-associated TCR beta chains more clonally expanded than equally common others. It was reported that the classifier diagnosed cytomegalovirus status with high specificity and sensitivity in both the original and validation cohorts.

With respect to this clone: The antigen is undetermined.

The CDR3 has 16 amino acids. Trimming removed 5 bases from V and 2 bases from J; junction bases left unmatched: 6. Germline assignment: CDR1 SNHLY and CDR2 FYNNEI. The PCR had 60 Vbeta and 13 Jbeta primers. Sequenced by immunoSEQ multiplex PCR; TCRdb stores in-frame clones only, minus some. The table includes 200,000 to 250,000 clones, over 75% detected once. Material for sequencing was PBMCs. This sequence joins TRBV2 and TRBJ2-3; TRBD2 matches at 11 bases. The TCR comes from a boy younger than 18 in good health and CMV-seronegative. The CDR3 DNA reads as TGTGCCAGCAGTCGGCTAGCGGGGGGCCCCACAGATACGCAGTATTTT. It translates to CASSRLAGGPTDTQYF.